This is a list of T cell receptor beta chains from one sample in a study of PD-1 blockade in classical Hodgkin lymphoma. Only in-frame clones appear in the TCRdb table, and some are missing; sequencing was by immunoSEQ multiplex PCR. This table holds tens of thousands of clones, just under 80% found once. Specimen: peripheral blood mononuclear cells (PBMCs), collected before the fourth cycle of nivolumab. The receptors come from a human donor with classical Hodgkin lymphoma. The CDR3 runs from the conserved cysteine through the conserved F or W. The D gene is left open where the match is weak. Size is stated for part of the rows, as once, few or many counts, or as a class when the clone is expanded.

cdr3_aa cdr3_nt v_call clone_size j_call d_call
CASSHSGETQETQYF TGTGCCAGCAGCCATAGCGGGGAAACACAAGAGACCCAGTACTTC TRBV11-1 NA TRBJ2-5 TRBD2
CASSLGLAGSDEQFF TGTGCCAGCAGCTTAGGACTAGCGGGATCGGATGAGCAGTTCTTC TRBV7-6 NA TRBJ2-1 TRBD2
CASSLYWGWVGGYTF TGTGCCAGCAGTTTATATTGGGGTTGGGTGGGTGGCTACACCTTC TRBV27 NA TRBJ1-2 NA
CATLDPTGEAYEQYF TGTGCCACGCTTGACCCAACAGGGGAAGCCTACGAGCAGTACTTC TRBV5-4 few TRBJ2-7 TRBD1
CASSIRDSTNEKLFF TGTGCCAGTAGTATTCGGGACTCAACTAATGAAAAACTGTTTTTT TRBV19 NA TRBJ1-4 NA
CASSLLLGRGEKLFF TGCGCCAGCAGCCTTCTACTAGGACGGGGTGAAAAACTGTTTTTT TRBV5-1 few TRBJ1-4 NA
CASSLGQASNQPQHF TGTGCCAGTAGTCTAGGGCAGGCTAGCAATCAGCCCCAGCATTTT TRBV19 few TRBJ1-5 NA
CASGTGWGAAEQFF TGTGCCAGCGGGACCGGCTGGGGGGCGGCGGAGCAGTTCTTC TRBV6-5 NA TRBJ2-1 NA
CASSAASGGLSYEQYF TGTGCCAGCAGCGCCGCCTCAGGGGGCCTCTCCTACGAGCAGTACTTC TRBV7-9 NA TRBJ2-7 TRBD1
CAWSVGDPSNSPLHF TGTGCCTGGAGTGTTGGGGACCCTTCTAATTCACCCCTCCACTTT TRBV30 NA TRBJ1-6 NA